This T cell receptor (beta chain) was sequenced for a study of T cells in Graves' hyperthyroidism and ophthalmopathy. The V gene lost 6 bases and the J gene lost 4 bases, with 30 bases spanning the gap. Germline V gene data show CDR1 as DFQATT and CDR2 as SNEGSKA (reference sequence). The CDR3 is made up of 18 amino acids. With regard to this clonotype: Antigen: not known.

Researchers amplified the TCR beta CDR3 regions from RNA transcripts. Primed by the HTBI set, a first-round RT-PCR was run on the TCR CDR3. Each CDR3 protein gets one entry after TCRdb re-called the multiplex PCR reads with MiXCR. This table holds 450,000 to 500,000 distinct CDR3 sequences, less than 25% found once. Study-wide points: Blood also contained most expanded thyroid clonotypes above 0.001.

The clonotype comes from a woman aged 70-85 years with Graves' ophthalmopathy. The gene calls are TRBV20-1 and TRBJ1-1, with D tentatively TRBD1 (6 bases). Source material: blood. The CDR3 region is CSAASSGTGGEEGTEAFF. In DNA, the CDR3 is TGCAGTGCGGCAAGTTCCGGGACGGGGGGCGAGGAGGGCACTGAAGCTTTCTTT.